The clone carrying this TCR beta chain was recorded at least ten times. The study based diagnoses on clinical symptoms, serum thyroxine and TRAb, thyroid ultrasound and orbital computed tomography. The sample originates from a study of T cells in Graves' hyperthyroidism and ophthalmopathy. What was amplified from RNA transcripts were TCR beta CDR3 regions. The primer set for the first-round RT-PCR of the TCR CDR3 was HTBI. MiXCR, applied by TCRdb to the multiplex PCR reads, yields one record per CDR3 protein. Found here are under 600,000 distinct CDR3 sequences, about a sixth of them singletons; the top ten hold 2.5% to 4%. The germline V gene has CDR1 SGHTA and CDR2 FQGNSA. CDR3 length equals 16 residues. The ends lost 4 bases at V and 3 bases at J; junction bases unmatched: 7.

The TCR sequence derives from a woman aged 40 to 50 with Graves' ophthalmopathy. This chain joins TRBV7-2 and TRBJ2-3; 10 nucleotides agree with TRBD2. The sequencing input was blood. CDR3 in amino acids: CASSYLTSGYTDTQYF. The CDR3 DNA sequence: TGTGCCAGCAGCTATCTGACTAGCGGGTATACAGATACGCAGTATTTT.